Included here is one T cell receptor beta chain sequence, with context. This sample was included in a study of blood T cell repertoires in COVID-19. Study context: Donors in the United States, Italy and Spain gave samples during acute or convalescent COVID-19. The cDNA or gDNA used as material had been derived from T cells, B-cell-depleted T cells, or PBMCs.

Source study methods: Amplification with reference gene primers provided the estimates of nucleated cell counts. Data came from immunoSEQ multiplex PCR; TCRdb stores just in-frame clones and leaves some out. V and J calls and clone size are as listed in that table; D and trimming were resolved from the DNA. The sample lists 200,000 to 300,000 clones, about 89% occurring once. Trimming took off 0 bases at V and 7 bases at J, with 13 bases between the two ends. The CDR3 is 16 residues long. The V gene's germline CDR1 is MNHNY and CDR2 SVGAGI (reference sequence). Sequencing was done on a sample of peripheral blood. The sequence was obtained from a woman in her 50s with acute or convalescent COVID-19. This chain uses TRBV6-6 with TRBJ1-6; a possible D gene is TRBD1 (5 bases). CDR3 amino acids: CASSYSRTGENSPLHF. The CDR3 DNA is TGTGCCAGCAGTTACTCCCGTACGGGGGAAAATTCACCCCTCCACTTT.